The entry that follows covers one TCR beta chain sequence. Sequencing relied on a cDNA template that was reverse transcribed from extracted RNA. The repertoire was sequenced with immunoSEQ multiplex PCR; TCRdb's copy has only in-frame clones and lacks some. The sample has over 250,000 clones; 60% are singletons. As for treatment: oral pan-JAK inhibitor, 5-10 mg twice daily. This CDR3 spans 14 amino acids. Germline values: CDR1 SGDLS, CDR2 YYNGEE. The ends lost 3 bases at V and 8 bases at J; junction bases unmatched: 2. This sample is drawn from a study of CD8+ T cells in alopecia areata. Study-wide context: Tofacitinib was taken orally by treated patients, and the dose was 5 to 10 mg twice daily. Scalp area affected, as a percentage, set the severity score of treated patients.

The clonotype comes from a human donor with alopecia areata. The chain couples TRBV9 to TRBJ1-6; 10 nucleotides agree with TRBD1. The sample was CD4+ T cells sorted from blood, taken between weeks 51 and 52, from a patient treated with tofacitinib. CDR3 coding DNA: TGTGCCAGCAGCGCCGGACAGGGGGATTCACCCCTCCACTTT. Amino acids: CASSAGQGDSPLHF.